These T cell receptor beta chains were read from a single sample in a study of cytomegalovirus exposure and HLA in healthy donors. The table came from immunoSEQ multiplex PCR; TCRdb's copy has only in-frame clones and leaves some out. The top ten clones hold around 4.9% of a sample with about 140,000 clones, approximately 80% of them seen once. The sample comprised PBMCs. These receptors originate from a male donor in good health and CMV-seronegative. Each CDR3 is given with its conserved first and last residue.

len: 15
v_gene: TRBV5-1
CDR3aa: CASSTTGTSGNTIYF

len: 13
v_gene: TRBV7-9
CDR3aa: CASSRLTGEAAFF

len: 13
v_gene: TRBV27
CDR3aa: CASSPHYNSPLHF

len: 17
v_gene: TRBV7-2
CDR3aa: CASSVRGLRGVGTEAFF

len: 16
v_gene: TRBV7-8
CDR3aa: CASSPDLRGRRSPLHF

len: 13
v_gene: TRBV7-9
CDR3aa: CASEGHLNYGYTF

len: 14
v_gene: TRBV4-3
CDR3aa: CASSPLGSTGELFF

len: 16
v_gene: TRBV7-9
CDR3aa: CASSASGGVFSTEAFF

len: 12
v_gene: TRBV29-1
CDR3aa: CSVGGQLYGYTF

len: 17
v_gene: TRBV5-4
CDR3aa: CASSLGPLAGSTDTQYF

len: 14
v_gene: TRBV6-5
CDR3aa: CASTEDRGSGGYTF

len: 13
v_gene: TRBV28
CDR3aa: CASSYRVQETQYF

len: 12
v_gene: TRBV19
CDR3aa: CASNEYNSPLHF

len: 16
v_gene: TRBV5-4
CDR3aa: CASSPMAEGSSYEQYF

len: 17
v_gene: TRBV18
CDR3aa: CASSPRPGGGRSYEQYF

len: 15
v_gene: TRBV6-5
CDR3aa: CASRQGSYSNQPQHF

len: 16
v_gene: TRBV4-3
CDR3aa: CASSLQGDGSNEKLFF

len: 14
v_gene: TRBV7-2
CDR3aa: CASSLDRHSYEQYF

len: 14
v_gene: TRBV5-1
CDR3aa: CASSETGQDRTYTF

len: 16
v_gene: TRBV5-4
CDR3aa: CASSFTGGRDTGELFF

len: 16
v_gene: TRBV6-6
CDR3aa: CASSYSTGSLNTEAFF

len: 12
v_gene: TRBV28
CDR3aa: CASTNRADTQYF

len: 15
v_gene: TRBV7-9
CDR3aa: CSSSFAQGAGDTQYF

len: 13
v_gene: TRBV25-1
CDR3aa: CASRFSSLSEQYF

len: 12
v_gene: TRBV5-5
CDR3aa: CASSLEQDTQYF

len: 14
v_gene: TRBV9
CDR3aa: CASSVRNNYNEQFF

len: 15
v_gene: TRBV2
CDR3aa: CASSLTGSGANVLTF

len: 17
v_gene: TRBV7-2
CDR3aa: CASSLAAGQGRTGELFF

len: 16
v_gene: TRBV28
CDR3aa: CASTPGGQRSSYEQYF

len: 15
v_gene: TRBV6-1
CDR3aa: CASTPAGTANYGYTF

len: 14
v_gene: TRBV9
CDR3aa: CASSGTGSTDTQYF

len: 13
v_gene: TRBV28
CDR3aa: CASSSGSVNEQYF

len: 15
v_gene: TRBV6-5
CDR3aa: CASSLTGGKGTEAFF

len: 15
v_gene: TRBV7-9
CDR3aa: CASSSHRGRSGELFF

len: 13
v_gene: TRBV5-5
CDR3aa: CASSQLGTDTQYF

len: 12
v_gene: TRBV18
CDR3aa: CASSLADYEQFF

len: 15
v_gene: TRBV6-4
CDR3aa: CASSVSAGANTEAFF

len: 14
v_gene: TRBV7-2
CDR3aa: CASSLGTGPYEQYF

len: 15
v_gene: TRBV7-2
CDR3aa: CASSTRTDAPRGYTF

len: 14
v_gene: TRBV4-1
CDR3aa: CASSQVGAGNTIYF

len: 19
v_gene: TRBV4-3
CDR3aa: CASSQVLSTGVRANYGYTF

len: 14
v_gene: TRBV29-1
CDR3aa: CSVVDSRFSYEQYF

len: 15
v_gene: TRBV28
CDR3aa: CASSLADRGWAEAFF

len: 12
v_gene: TRBV7-2
CDR3aa: CASSLGVYEQYF

len: 13
v_gene: TRBV6-6
CDR3aa: CASSLRVEQPQHF

len: 14
v_gene: TRBV25-1
CDR3aa: CASSSGGTRQPQHF

len: 16
v_gene: TRBV7-7
CDR3aa: CASSPDYPANTGEPFF

len: 14
v_gene: TRBV2
CDR3aa: CASRPDSANYGYTF

len: 16
v_gene: TRBV9
CDR3aa: CASSVGGTGGRNEQFF

len: 12
v_gene: TRBV2
CDR3aa: CASSQSTDTQYF

len: 15
v_gene: TRBV9
CDR3aa: CASGGQARSPGELFF

len: 17
v_gene: TRBV5-6
CDR3aa: CASSFFFQRHSLIEQYF

len: 14
v_gene: TRBV6-5
CDR3aa: CASGTGTSNTEAFF

len: 14
v_gene: TRBV7-6
CDR3aa: CASSWTGGADTQYF

len: 15
v_gene: TRBV7-9
CDR3aa: CASSFSQGARNEQFF